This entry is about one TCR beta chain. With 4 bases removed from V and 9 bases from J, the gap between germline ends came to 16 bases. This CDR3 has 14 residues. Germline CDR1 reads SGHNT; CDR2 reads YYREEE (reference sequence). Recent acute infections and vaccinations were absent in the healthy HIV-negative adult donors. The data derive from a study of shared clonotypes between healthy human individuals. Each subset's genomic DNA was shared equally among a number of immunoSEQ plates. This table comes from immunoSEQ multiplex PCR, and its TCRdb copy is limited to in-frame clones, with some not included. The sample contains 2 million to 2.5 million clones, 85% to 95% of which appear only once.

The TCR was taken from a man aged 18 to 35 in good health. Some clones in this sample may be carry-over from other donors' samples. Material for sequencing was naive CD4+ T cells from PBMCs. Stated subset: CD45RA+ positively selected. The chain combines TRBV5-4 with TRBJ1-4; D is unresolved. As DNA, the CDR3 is TGTGCCAGCAGCCCCGGGCCCGCGGCGCAAAAACTGTTTTTT. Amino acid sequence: CASSPGPAAQKLFF.